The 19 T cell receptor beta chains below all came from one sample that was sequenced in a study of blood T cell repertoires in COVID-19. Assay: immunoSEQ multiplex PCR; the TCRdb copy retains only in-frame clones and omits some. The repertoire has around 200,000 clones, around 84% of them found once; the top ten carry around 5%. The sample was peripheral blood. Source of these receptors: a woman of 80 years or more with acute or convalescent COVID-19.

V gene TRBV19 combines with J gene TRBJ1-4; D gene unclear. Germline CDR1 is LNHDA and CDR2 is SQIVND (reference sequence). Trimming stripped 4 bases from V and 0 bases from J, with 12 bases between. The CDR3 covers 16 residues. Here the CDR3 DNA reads TGTGCCAGTAGTAACAATTCCCGTGCAACTAATGAAAAACTGTTTTTT. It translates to CASSNNSRATNEKLFF.

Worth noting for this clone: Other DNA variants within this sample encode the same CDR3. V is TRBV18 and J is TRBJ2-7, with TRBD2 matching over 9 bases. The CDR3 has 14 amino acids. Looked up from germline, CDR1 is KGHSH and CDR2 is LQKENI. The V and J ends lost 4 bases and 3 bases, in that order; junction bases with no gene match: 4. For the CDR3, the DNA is TGTGCCAGCTCACAGACTAGCGGAAGCTACGAGCAGTACTTC. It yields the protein CASSQTSGSYEQYF.

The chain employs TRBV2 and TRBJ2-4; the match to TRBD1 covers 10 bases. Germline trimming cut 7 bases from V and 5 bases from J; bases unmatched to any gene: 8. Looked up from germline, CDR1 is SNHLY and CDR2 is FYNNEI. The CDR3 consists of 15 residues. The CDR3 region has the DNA TGTGCCAGCAAGGTTAGGGGGACAGGGGAAAACATTCAGTACTTC. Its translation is CASKVRGTGENIQYF.

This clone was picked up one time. The CDR3 bases are TGTGCCAGCAGTTTCTCGGGAAACACCATATATTTT. Translated, it gives CASSFSGNTIYF. The rearrangement joins TRBV12-3 or TRBV12-4 to TRBJ1-3; D remains unclear. This CDR3 spans 12 amino acids. V lost 3 bases to trimming and J lost 4 bases, with 4 bases between them.

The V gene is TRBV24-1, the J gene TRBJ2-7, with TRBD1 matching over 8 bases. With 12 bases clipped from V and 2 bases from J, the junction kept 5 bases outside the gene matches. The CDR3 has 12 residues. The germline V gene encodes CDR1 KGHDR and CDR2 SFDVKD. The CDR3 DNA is TGTGCCGGGGACAGGTCTCCCTACGAGCAGTACTTC. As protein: CAGDRSPYEQYF.

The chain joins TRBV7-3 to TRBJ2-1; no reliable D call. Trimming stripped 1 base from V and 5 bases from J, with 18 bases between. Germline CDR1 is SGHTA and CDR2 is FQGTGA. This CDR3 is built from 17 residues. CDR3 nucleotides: TGTGCCAGCAGCTTAAAGTTTAGACTTTCAAGTAACAATGAGCAGTTCTTC. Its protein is CASSLKFRLSSNNEQFF.

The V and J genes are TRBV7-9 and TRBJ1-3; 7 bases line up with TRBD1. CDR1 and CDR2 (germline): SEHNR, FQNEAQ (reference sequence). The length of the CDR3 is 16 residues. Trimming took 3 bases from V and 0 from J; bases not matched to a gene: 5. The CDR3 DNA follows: TGTGCCAGCAGCTTTCCGGGACAGAGCTCTGGAAACACCATATATTTT. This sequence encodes CASSFPGQSSGNTIYF.

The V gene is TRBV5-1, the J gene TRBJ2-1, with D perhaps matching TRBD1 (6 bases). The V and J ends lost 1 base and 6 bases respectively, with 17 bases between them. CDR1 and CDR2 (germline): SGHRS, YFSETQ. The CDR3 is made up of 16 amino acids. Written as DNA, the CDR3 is TGCGCCAGCAGCTTGTCACCAGGGGCGCAGGCCAATGAGCAGTTCTTC. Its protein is CASSLSPGAQANEQFF.

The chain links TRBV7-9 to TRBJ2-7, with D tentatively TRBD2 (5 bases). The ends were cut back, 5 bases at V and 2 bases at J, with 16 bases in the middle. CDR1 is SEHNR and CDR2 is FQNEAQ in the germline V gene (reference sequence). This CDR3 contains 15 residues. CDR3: CASSPVGSSAYEQYF. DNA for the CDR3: TGTGCCAGCAGCCCGGTGGGGAGTTCAGCCTACGAGCAGTACTTC.

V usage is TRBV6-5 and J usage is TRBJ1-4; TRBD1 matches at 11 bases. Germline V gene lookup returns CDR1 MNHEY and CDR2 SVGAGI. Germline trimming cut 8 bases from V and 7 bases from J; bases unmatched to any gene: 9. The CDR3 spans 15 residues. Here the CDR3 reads CASSGQGARGEKLFF. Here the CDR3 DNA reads TGTGCCAGCTCAGGACAGGGGGCGCGTGGTGAAAAACTGTTTTTT.

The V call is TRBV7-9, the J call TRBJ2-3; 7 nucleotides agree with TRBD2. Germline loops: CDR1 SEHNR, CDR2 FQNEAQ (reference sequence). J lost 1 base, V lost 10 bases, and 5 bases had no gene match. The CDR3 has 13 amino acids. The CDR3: CATSSGRTDTQYF. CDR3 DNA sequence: TGTGCCACCTCTAGCGGTCGCACAGATACGCAGTATTTT.

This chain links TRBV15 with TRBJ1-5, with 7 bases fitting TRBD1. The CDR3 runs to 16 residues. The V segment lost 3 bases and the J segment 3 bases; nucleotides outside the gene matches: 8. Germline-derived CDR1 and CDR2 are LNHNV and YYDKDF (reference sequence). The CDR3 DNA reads TGTGCCACCAGCAGGCGCCTTACAGGGGACAATCAGCCCCAGCATTTT. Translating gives CATSRRLTGDNQPQHF.

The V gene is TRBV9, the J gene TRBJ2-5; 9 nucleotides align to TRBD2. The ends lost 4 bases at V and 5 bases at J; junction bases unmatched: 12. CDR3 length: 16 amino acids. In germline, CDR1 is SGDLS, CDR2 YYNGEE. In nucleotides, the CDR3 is TGTGCCAGCAGCCTTGATTTGGCAGCGGGAGGCGAGACCCAGTACTTC. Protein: CASSLDLAAGGETQYF.

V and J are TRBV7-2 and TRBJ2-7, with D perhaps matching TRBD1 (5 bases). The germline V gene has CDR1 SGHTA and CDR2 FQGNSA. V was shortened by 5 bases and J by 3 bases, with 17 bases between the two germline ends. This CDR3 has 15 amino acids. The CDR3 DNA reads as TGTGCCAGCAGCCCAGGGCGCAGGGCGGTCTACGAGCAGTACTTC. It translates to CASSPGRRAVYEQYF.

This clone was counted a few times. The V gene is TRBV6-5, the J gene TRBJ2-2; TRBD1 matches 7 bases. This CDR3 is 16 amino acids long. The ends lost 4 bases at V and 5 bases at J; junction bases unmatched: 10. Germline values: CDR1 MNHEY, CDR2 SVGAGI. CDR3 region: CASSSGTARGTGELFF. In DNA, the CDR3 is TGTGCCAGCAGTTCCGGGACAGCAAGAGGGACCGGGGAGCTGTTTTTT.

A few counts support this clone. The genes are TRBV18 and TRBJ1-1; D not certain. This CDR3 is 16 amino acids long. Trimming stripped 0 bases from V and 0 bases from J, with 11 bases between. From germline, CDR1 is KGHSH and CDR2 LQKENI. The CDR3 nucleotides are TGTGCCAGCTCACCACCGTCGGGTTATATGAACACTGAAGCTTTCTTT. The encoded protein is CASSPPSGYMNTEAFF.

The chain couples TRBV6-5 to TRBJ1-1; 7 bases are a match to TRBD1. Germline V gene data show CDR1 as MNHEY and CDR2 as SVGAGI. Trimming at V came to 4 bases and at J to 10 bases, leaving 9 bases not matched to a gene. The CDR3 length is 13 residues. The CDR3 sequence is CASSLIRGFVAFF. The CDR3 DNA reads TGTGCCAGCAGTTTAATCAGGGGGTTCGTAGCTTTCTTT.

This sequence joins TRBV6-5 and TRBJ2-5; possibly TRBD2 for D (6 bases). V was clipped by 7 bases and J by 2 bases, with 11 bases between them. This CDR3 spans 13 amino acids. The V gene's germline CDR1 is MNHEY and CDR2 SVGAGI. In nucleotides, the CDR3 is TGTGCCAGCAACCTGCGGGGACAAGAGACCCAGTACTTC. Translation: CASNLRGQETQYF.

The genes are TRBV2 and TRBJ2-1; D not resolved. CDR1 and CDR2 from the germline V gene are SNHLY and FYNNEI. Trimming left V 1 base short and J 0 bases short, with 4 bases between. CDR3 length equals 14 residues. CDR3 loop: CASSEVSSYNEQFF. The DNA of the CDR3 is TGTGCCAGCAGTGAAGTCAGCTCCTACAATGAGCAGTTCTTC.